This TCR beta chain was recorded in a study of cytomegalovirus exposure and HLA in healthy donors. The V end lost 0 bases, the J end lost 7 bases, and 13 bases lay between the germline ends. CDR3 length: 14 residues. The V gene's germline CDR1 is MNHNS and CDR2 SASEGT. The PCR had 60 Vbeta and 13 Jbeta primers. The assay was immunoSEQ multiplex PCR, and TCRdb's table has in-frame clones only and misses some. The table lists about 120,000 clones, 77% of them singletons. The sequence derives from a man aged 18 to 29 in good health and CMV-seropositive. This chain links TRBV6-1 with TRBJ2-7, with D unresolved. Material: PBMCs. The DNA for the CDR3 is TGTGCCAGCAGTGAAGCGTACCTAACCTCTGAGCAGTACTTC. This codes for CASSEAYLTSEQYF.